These 7 T cell receptor beta chains were all obtained from the same sample, sequenced in a study of OX40 agonist ivuxolimab in advanced cancers. Libraries were constructed by the immunoSEQ multiplex PCR assay. The immuneACCESS repertoire file appears here via TCRdb, limited to in-frame rearrangements. These files lack a portion of the clones; in checked studies, under half of the deficit traces to unresolved V genes, and the cause of the others is not known. The table for this sample lists approximately 60,000 clones; 65% to 85% of them were counted only once. Around 0.65% of the sample belongs to the ten largest clones. The input for sequencing was CD4+ or CD8+ T cells sorted from blood, taken in a trial of the OX40 agonist ivuxolimab. The source is an adult with an advanced solid tumor such as melanoma, head and neck, liver or kidney cancer.

In regard to this clone: Other DNA sequences from this sample encode an identical CDR3 as well. J is TRBJ1-5 and V is TRBV6-5, with TRBD1 as a possible D gene (6 bases). Trimming shortened V by 6 bases and J by 3 bases, and 15 bases separated the two germline ends. The CDR3 is 15 amino acids. Germline V gene sequence: CDR1 MNHEY, CDR2 SVGAGI. The DNA for the CDR3 is TGTGCCAGCAGGACAACGGGACACCACAATCAGCCCCAGCATTTT. The encoded protein is CASRTTGHHNQPQHF.

The chain couples TRBV7-2 to TRBJ1-2; TRBD1 might be the D (5 bases). Trimming pared 4 bases from V and 4 bases from J, leaving 10 bases between. Germline CDR1 SGHTA, CDR2 FQGNSA. This CDR3 is built from 13 residues. The CDR3 coding sequence is TGTGCCAGCAGCTCCCTCGGGGGCTATGGCTACACCTTC. As protein: CASSSLGGYGYTF.

This chain connects TRBV28 to TRBJ1-4; D gene unclear. The CDR3 has 14 residues. Trimming took 3 bases from V and 7 from J, leaving 12 bases between them. The V gene's germline CDR1 is MDHEN and CDR2 SYDVKM. This CDR3 is CASSFGPTSEKLFF. CDR3 DNA sequence: TGTGCCAGCAGTTTCGGCCCTACGAGTGAAAAACTGTTTTTT.

The chain combines TRBV30 with TRBJ2-3; no firm D call. The CDR3 runs 15 residues. Trimming stripped 5 bases from V and 0 bases from J, with 15 bases between. The germline gives CDR1 GTSNPN, CDR2 SVGIG (reference sequence). In nucleotides, the CDR3 is TGTGCCTGGGTGCCCCTCGCGGCCAGCACAGATACGCAGTATTTT. It yields the protein CAWVPLAASTDTQYF.

The J gene is TRBJ2-3, the V gene TRBV6-6; TRBD2 matches at 10 bases. Germline-derived CDR1 and CDR2 are MNHNY and SVGAGI (reference sequence). The CDR3 is 13 residues long. Germline trimming cut 7 bases from V and 10 bases from J; bases unmatched to any gene: 8. The CDR3 region is CASTRVAGGPQYF. CDR3 sequence (DNA): TGTGCCAGCACGAGAGTAGCGGGGGGCCCGCAGTATTTT.

The J gene is TRBJ2-5, the V gene TRBV29-1; 11 bases are a match to TRBD2. Per the germline V gene, CDR1 is SQVTM and CDR2 is ANQGSEA. This CDR3 region has 14 residues. V dropped 5 bases and J dropped 9; count of bases not matched to a gene: 11. CDR3 coding DNA: TGCAGCGTTTTAGCGGGGGGGAGGATGAGGGCCCAGTACTTC. Protein product: CSVLAGGRMRAQYF.

The rearrangement links TRBV7-9 to TRBJ1-6; D gene ambiguous. Trimming cost V 1 base and J 9 bases, with 19 bases left between them. The CDR3 has 17 residues. CDR1 is SEHNR, CDR2 FQNEAQ, per germline (reference sequence). The CDR3 sequence is CASSLDPESSRRSPLHF. In DNA form, the CDR3 reads TGTGCCAGCAGCTTAGACCCGGAGAGTTCGAGGCGTTCACCCCTCCACTTT.